The subject of this entry is one TCR beta chain. Germline lookup yields CDR1 MGHRA and CDR2 YSYEKL. CDR3 length: 14 amino acids. V lost 1 base and J 3 bases, leaving 7 bases between the germline ends. The sample is drawn from a study of OX40 agonist ivuxolimab in advanced cancers. Data came from immunoSEQ multiplex PCR; TCRdb stores just in-frame clones and leaves some out. The table has about 60,000 clones, more than 75% seen once. The source material was CD4+ or CD8+ T cells sorted from blood, sampled in a trial of the OX40 agonist ivuxolimab. This TCR was recovered from an adult with an advanced solid tumor such as melanoma, head and neck, liver or kidney cancer. This chain links TRBV4-1 with TRBJ1-3; D is unresolved. CDR3 protein: CASSQVKGGNTIYF. Here the CDR3 DNA reads TGCGCCAGCAGCCAAGTTAAGGGTGGAAACACCATATATTTT.